This T cell receptor beta chain was retrieved from a study of immune evolution from preneoplasia to lung adenocarcinoma. Study background: HLA loss of heterozygosity: about 7% AIS, about 15% MIA, around 35% ADC, none AAH.

Points from the study as a whole: Top clone frequencies peaked in normal lung, apparently declining through invasive adenocarcinoma.

As concerns this clone: What it recognizes is unknown.

CDR1 and CDR2 from the germline V gene are SGHAT and FQNNGV. The CDR3 extends over 11 amino acids. V dropped 3 bases and J dropped 4 bases, with 3 bases sitting between them. Some clones are missing from TCRdb's copy, which holds only in-frame ones; the method was immunoSEQ multiplex PCR. The table lists 10,000 to 13,000 clones, roughly 80% of them singletons. The sequenced material came from FFPE minimally invasive lung adenocarcinoma tissue. The rearrangement joins TRBV11-2 to TRBJ1-1; D is ambiguous. The TCR comes from a person between 70 and 80 years old with lung adenocarcinoma. CDR3 DNA: TGTGCCAGCAGCTTGAGCACTGAAGCTTTCTTT. Protein: CASSLSTEAFF. The entire variable domain, with the rest obtained from reference TRBV11-2 and TRBJ1-1, is as follows: EAGVAQSPRYKIIEKRQSVAFWCNPISGHATLYWYQQILGQGPKLLIQFQNNGVVDDSQLPKDRFSAERLKGVDSTLKIQPAKLEDSAVYLCASSLSTEAFFGQGTRLTVV.